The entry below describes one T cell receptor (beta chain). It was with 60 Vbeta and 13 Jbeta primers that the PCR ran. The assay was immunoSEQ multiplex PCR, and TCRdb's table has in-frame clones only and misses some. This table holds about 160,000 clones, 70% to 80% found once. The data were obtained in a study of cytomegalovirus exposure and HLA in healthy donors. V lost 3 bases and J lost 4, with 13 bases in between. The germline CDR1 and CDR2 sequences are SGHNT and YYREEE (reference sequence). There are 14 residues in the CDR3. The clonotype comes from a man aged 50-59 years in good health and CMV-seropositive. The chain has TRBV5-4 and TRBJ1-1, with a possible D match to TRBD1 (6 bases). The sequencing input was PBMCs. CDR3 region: CASSSPRGTTEAFF. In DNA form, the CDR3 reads TGTGCCAGCAGCTCACCCAGGGGCACCACTGAAGCTTTCTTT.